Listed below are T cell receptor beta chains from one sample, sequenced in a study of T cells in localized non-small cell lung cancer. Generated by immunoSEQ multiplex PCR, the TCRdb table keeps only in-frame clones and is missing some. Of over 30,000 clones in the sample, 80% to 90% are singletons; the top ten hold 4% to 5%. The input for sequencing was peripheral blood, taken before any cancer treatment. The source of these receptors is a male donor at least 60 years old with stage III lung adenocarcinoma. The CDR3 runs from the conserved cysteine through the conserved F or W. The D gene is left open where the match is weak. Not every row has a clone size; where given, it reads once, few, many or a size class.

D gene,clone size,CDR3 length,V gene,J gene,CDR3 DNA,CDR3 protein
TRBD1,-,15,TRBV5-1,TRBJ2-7,TGCGCCAGCAGCTTCAGGACAGGATCCCCCTACGAGCAGTACTTC,CASSFRTGSPYEQYF
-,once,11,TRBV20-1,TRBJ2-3,TGCAGTGCTGGGATCACAGATACGCAGTATTTT,CSAGITDTQYF
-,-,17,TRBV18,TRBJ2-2,TGTGCCAGCTCCCCTTCCTGGGGATCGAGGTCGACCGGGGAGCTGTTTTTT,CASSPSWGSRSTGELFF
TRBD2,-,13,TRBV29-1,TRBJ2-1,TGCAGCGGGGCGGGAGGCATCTACAATGAGCAGTTCTTC,CSGAGGIYNEQFF
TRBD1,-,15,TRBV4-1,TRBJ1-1,TGCGCCAGCAGCCTCGAGGGCAGGGGGAGCACTGAAGCTTTCTTT,CASSLEGRGSTEAFF
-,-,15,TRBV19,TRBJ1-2,TGTGCCAGTAGTAGCGGGAAGACGGCTAACTATGGCTACACCTTC,CASSSGKTANYGYTF
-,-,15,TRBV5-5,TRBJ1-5,TGTGCCAGCAGCCCCTGGGGGATGGACAATCAGCCCCAGCATTTT,CASSPWGMDNQPQHF
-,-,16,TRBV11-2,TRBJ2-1,TGTGCCAGCAGCTTAGGGGCGGGTAATTCCTACAATGAGCAGTTCTTC,CASSLGAGNSYNEQFF
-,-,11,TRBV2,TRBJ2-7,TGTGCCAGCAGGGCGGACAGAGACAAGAATTTC,CASRADRDKNF
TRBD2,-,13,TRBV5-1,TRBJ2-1,TGCGCCAGCAGCTCCGGGACTAGGGATGAGCAGTTCTTC,CASSSGTRDEQFF
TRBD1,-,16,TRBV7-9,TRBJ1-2,TGTGCCAGCTCTTATACCGGGACAGGGAAAGGGGGTGGCTACACCTTC,CASSYTGTGKGGGYTF
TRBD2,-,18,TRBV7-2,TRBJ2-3,TGTGCCAGCAGCTTACAAAGCCGAGGGAGGGTTGGGACAGATACGCAGTATTTT,CASSLQSRGRVGTDTQYF
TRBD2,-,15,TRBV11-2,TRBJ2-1,TGTGCCAGCAGCTTCCGTACTAGCGCAAACAATGAGCAGTTCTTC,CASSFRTSANNEQFF
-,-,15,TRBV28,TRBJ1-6,TGTGCCAGCAGTTTAGGAGTCTCGCGAGGCTCACCCCTCCACTTT,CASSLGVSRGSPLHF
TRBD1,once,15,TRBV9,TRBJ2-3,TGTGCCAGCAGCGCATCAGGGGGATACACAGATACGCAGTATTTT,CASSASGGYTDTQYF
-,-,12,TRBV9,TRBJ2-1,TGTGCCAGCAGCGTATATGGGGGCGGGCAGTTCTTC,CASSVYGGGQFF
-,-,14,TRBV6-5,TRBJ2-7,TGTGCCAGCAGTCCCGCCGGGCCAGATTACGAGCAGTACTTC,CASSPAGPDYEQYF
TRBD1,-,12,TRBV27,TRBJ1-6,TGTGCCAGCAGACAGGGGGAATCACCCCTCCACTTT,CASRQGESPLHF
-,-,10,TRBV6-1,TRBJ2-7,TGTGCCAGCGCATACCCAGGGCGGGGCTTC,CASAYPGRGF
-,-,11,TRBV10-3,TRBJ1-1,TGTGCCAGCAGGGGGAACACTGAAGCTTTCTTT,CASRGNTEAFF
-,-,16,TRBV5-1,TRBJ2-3,TGCGCCAGCAGCTTCCGGGGGAACCCTAGCACAGATACGCAGTATTTT,CASSFRGNPSTDTQYF
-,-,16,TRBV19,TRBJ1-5,TGTGCTTCCACTGTAACCGCGAACCGCCCGGATCAGCCCCAGCATTTT,CASTVTANRPDQPQHF
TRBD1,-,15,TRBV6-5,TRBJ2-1,TGTGCTAGCAGCCCCGGGACAGGGGCTTTCAATGAGCAGTTCTTC,CASSPGTGAFNEQFF
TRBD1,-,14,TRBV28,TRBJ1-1,TGTGCCAGCAGGTATAGGGGGCCGAACACTGAAGCTTTCTTT,CASRYRGPNTEAFF
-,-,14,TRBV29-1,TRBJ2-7,TGCAGCGCGCTACAGGGGGAGGGGACCTACGAGCAGTACTTC,CSALQGEGTYEQYF
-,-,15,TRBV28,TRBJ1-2,TGTGCCAGCAGTTTAGATACAGTTACTAACTATGGCTACACCTTC,CASSLDTVTNYGYTF
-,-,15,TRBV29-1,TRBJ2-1,TGCAGCGCGGACAACTTAGAGGGGTCCTACAATGAGCAGTTCTTC,CSADNLEGSYNEQFF
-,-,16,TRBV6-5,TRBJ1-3,TGTGCCAGCAGTTTCAGGGCCGATAACTCTGGAAACACCATATATTTT,CASSFRADNSGNTIYF
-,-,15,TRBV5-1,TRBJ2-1,TGCGCCAGCAGCTTGTCACAGGGAGGGTACAATGAGCAGTTCTTC,CASSLSQGGYNEQFF
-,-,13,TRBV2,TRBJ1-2,TGTGCCAGCAGTTTACAGGGTGGGGGTGGCTACACCTTC,CASSLQGGGGYTF
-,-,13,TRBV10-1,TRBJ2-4,TGCGCCAGCAGTGCCAGCGGACTAAACATTCAGTACTTC,CASSASGLNIQYF
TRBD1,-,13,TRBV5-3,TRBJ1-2,TGTGCCAGCAGCCGAGACAGGGGCTATGGCTACACCTTC,CASSRDRGYGYTF
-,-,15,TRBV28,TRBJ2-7,TGTGCCAGCAGTTTATCTGTAGTAGGGACCTACGAGCAGTACTTC,CASSLSVVGTYEQYF
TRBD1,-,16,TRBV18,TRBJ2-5,TGTGCCAGCTCACCACGTCCGGGACAGCAGGCGGAGACCCAGTACTTC,CASSPRPGQQAETQYF
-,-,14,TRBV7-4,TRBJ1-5,TGTGCCAGCAGCCCACAGGGCGCGGATCAGCCCCAGCATTTT,CASSPQGADQPQHF
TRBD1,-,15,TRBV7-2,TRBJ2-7,TGTGCCAGCAGCTTAGAGGGGACAGGGTCCTACGAGCAGTACTTC,CASSLEGTGSYEQYF